These 27 T cell receptor beta chains were all obtained from the same sample, sequenced in a study of blood T cells in healthy people across ages. Primed by a sample-barcoded 5' primer and a J-beta primer mix, a second PCR proceeded for about 6 to 12 cycles. TCRdb re-called the 5' RACE reads with MiXCR, one entry per CDR3 protein. The data show about 500,000 distinct CDR3 sequences, with nearly 25% seen just once and 8.7% held by the top ten. These data were likewise used in another study, on T cells of mothers and their children.

The sequenced sample consisted of blood. These receptors came from a boy between 10 and 17 years old in good health.

The J gene is TRBJ2-5, the V gene TRBV7-2; D is perhaps TRBD1 or TRBD2 (6 bases each). V was cut by 1 base and J by 1 base, with 13 bases left in between. The V gene's germline CDR1 is SGHTA and CDR2 FQGNSA. CDR3 length: 16 residues. CDR3 region: CASSLEGGRLQETQYF. The CDR3 coding sequence is TGTGCCAGCAGCTTAGAGGGGGGTAGGCTCCAAGAGACCCAGTACTTC.

This clonotype came up many times. J is TRBJ2-3 and V is TRBV7-9; D unclear. The ends were cut back, 3 bases at V and 4 bases at J, with 5 bases in the middle. CDR3 length: 12 residues. CDR1 and CDR2 (germline): SEHNR, FQNEAQ (reference sequence). CDR3 DNA sequence: TGTGCCAGCAGCTTGGAACCAGATACGCAGTATTTT. It codes for CASSLEPDTQYF.

This clonotype was seen only a few times. The V call is TRBV4-2, the J call TRBJ2-7, with a weak D call TRBD2 (5 bases). CDR3 size: 14 residues. In germline, CDR1 is LGHNA, CDR2 YNFKEQ. V gave up 4 bases and J gave up 3 bases, with 13 bases separating them. This chain's CDR3 is CASSPSGNLYEQYF. The DNA for the CDR3 is TGTGCCAGCAGCCCTTCGGGAAACCTCTACGAGCAGTACTTC.

On this clonotype itself: The germline gene is not matched at one end of the junction; a read error may be the cause. V gene TRBV29-1 combines with J gene TRBJ1-2, with D uncertain. Germline CDR1 is SQVTM and CDR2 is ANQGSEA. The CDR3 has 13 residues. CDR3 sequence reads: CSAEQMTGYGYPF. CDR3 nucleotides: TGCAGCGCTGAGCAAATGACGGGGTATGGCTACCCCTTC.

This clonotype was counted only a few times. The chain uses TRBV10-3 and TRBJ2-1; D may be TRBD2 (5 bases). CDR3 size: 12 residues. Deletions cut 6 bases from V and 9 bases from J, with 12 bases between. Germline V gene lookup returns CDR1 ENHRY and CDR2 SYGVKD. As DNA, the CDR3 is TGTGCCATCAGGAGGGAGTCTAGTGAGCAGTTCTTC. It yields the protein CAIRRESSEQFF.

Details on this clonotype: A junction end diverges from the germline sequence, so it may reflect a read error. V usage is TRBV20-1 and J usage is TRBJ1-2, with 8 bases lining up with TRBD1. The CDR3 is 13 residues long. Germline CDR1 is DFQATT and CDR2 is SNEGSKA (reference sequence). The CDR3 DNA is TGCAGTGCTAGAGATTCGTGGGACAGGCCAATTTCCTTC. This codes for CSARDSWDRPISF.

In this sample, this clonotype turned up once. The V call is TRBV7-3, the J call TRBJ2-1; D is possibly TRBD1 (5 bases). The germline CDR1 and CDR2 sequences are SGHTA and FQGTGA. This CDR3 is 16 amino acids long. Trimming cost V 4 bases and J 0 bases, with 13 bases left between them. DNA for the CDR3: TGTGCCAGCAGCTATGAACAGGCAAGCTCCTACAATGAGCAGTTCTTC. Its protein is CASSYEQASSYNEQFF.

CDR3 sequence: CASSSLRGRNLFLNTEAFF. Here the CDR3 DNA reads TGTGCCAGCAGTTCATTGCGGGGCCGCAACCTCTTTCTGAACACTGAAGCTTTCTTT. The chain employs TRBV28 and TRBJ1-1, with a weak D call TRBD1 (5 bases). Germline CDR1 reads MDHEN; CDR2 reads SYDVKM. V was cut by 4 bases and J by 0 bases, with 24 bases left in between. The length of the CDR3 is 19 residues.

The J gene is TRBJ1-6, the V gene TRBV27; 7 bases map to TRBD1. CDR1 and CDR2 (germline): MNHEY, SMNVEV (reference sequence). The CDR3 runs 18 residues. V was clipped by 5 bases and J by 11 bases; unmatched bases: 21. DNA for the CDR3: TGTGCCAGCAGTCCTCTTGGTACCGGGACAGTGTTGGCGACACCCCTCCACTTT. This gives the protein CASSPLGTGTVLATPLHF.

The rearrangement links TRBV7-9 to TRBJ2-7; D not resolved. The CDR3 has 14 residues. V was trimmed by 5 bases and J by 13 bases, leaving 24 bases between them. Germline CDR1 is SEHNR and CDR2 is FQNEAQ (reference sequence). CDR3 bases: TGTGCCAGCAGCCCCCCCGCGGCAGCGTTTATCTTATACTTC. This encodes CASSPPAAAFILYF. Full variable domain (remainder filled in from reference TRBV7-9 and TRBJ2-7): DTGVSQNPRHKITKRGQNVTFRCDPISEHNRLYWYRQTLGQGPEFLTYFQNEAQLEKSRLLSDRFSAERPKGSFSTLEIQRTEQGDSAMYLCASSPPAAAFILYFGPGTRLTVT.

This clonotype came up a few times. V gene TRBV12-3 or TRBV12-4 combines with J gene TRBJ2-7; TRBD2 aligns across 13 bases. CDR3 length equals 16 residues. With 6 bases clipped from V and 1 base from J, the junction kept 6 bases outside the gene matches. The CDR3 spells CASSRRTSGGSYEQYV. CDR3 in DNA: TGTGCCAGCAGCCGTCGGACTAGCGGGGGTTCCTACGAGCAGTACGTC.

This clonotype was picked up a small number of times. The rearrangement uses TRBV12-3 or TRBV12-4 and TRBJ2-2, with D possibly being TRBD1 (6 bases). V was shortened by 7 bases and J by 0 bases, with 12 bases between the two germline ends. The CDR3 has 15 residues. The CDR3 reads CASTKGHPNTGELFF. DNA for the CDR3: TGTGCCAGCACCAAGGGACACCCGAACACCGGGGAGCTGTTTTTT.

The chain combines TRBV20-1 with TRBJ2-1, with 7 bases that match TRBD2. J was trimmed by 4 bases and V by 1 base; bases with no gene match: 7. CDR3 size: 15 residues. CDR1 and CDR2 (germline): DFQATT, SNEGSKA (reference sequence). CDR3 amino acids: CSARARDYFYNEQFF. CDR3 in DNA: TGCAGTGCTAGAGCTAGGGACTACTTTTACAATGAGCAGTTCTTC.

V is TRBV5-6 and J is TRBJ2-3; 8 bases align to TRBD2. There are 17 residues in the CDR3. The ends lost 0 bases at V and 6 bases at J; junction bases unmatched: 12. Germline CDR1 and CDR2: SGHDT and YYEEEE. In DNA form, the CDR3 reads TGTGCCAGCAGCTTGGCACGCGGGGGGCGCCCGGATGATACGCAGTATTTT. It yields the protein CASSLARGGRPDDTQYF. Variable domain in full (rest from reference TRBV5-6 and TRBJ2-3): DAGVTQSPTHLIKTRGQQVTLRCSPKSGHDTVSWYQQALGQGPQFIFQYYEEEERQRGNFPDRFSGHQFPNYSSELNVNALLLGDSALYLCASSLARGGRPDDTQYFGPGTRLTVL.

The chain employs TRBV5-1 and TRBJ2-3; 9 nucleotides align to TRBD2. After removal of 1 base from V and 0 bases from J, the junction contained 6 bases not matched to a gene. The CDR3 is 17 residues long. Germline V lookup: CDR1 SGHRS, CDR2 YFSETQ. The CDR3 DNA sequence: TGCGCCAGCAGCTTGTTAGCGGGGGCATCTAGCACAGATACGCAGTATTTT. Its protein product is CASSLLAGASSTDTQYF.

V and J are TRBV9 and TRBJ2-1; 9 nucleotides align to TRBD1. The CDR3 is 16 amino acids. Germline V gene data show CDR1 as SGDLS and CDR2 as YYNGEE. J lost 5 bases, V lost 4 bases, and 10 bases had no gene match. Written as DNA, the CDR3 is TGTGCCAGCAGCCCTACCGGGACAGGGCGCAACAATGAGCAGTTCTTC. It encodes CASSPTGTGRNNEQFF.

The gene calls are TRBV5-1 and TRBJ2-7, with 14 bases lining up with TRBD2. Per germline, CDR1 SGHRS and CDR2 YFSETQ. V gave up 4 bases and J gave up 2 bases; unmatched junction bases: 2. The CDR3 is made up of 15 amino acids. The CDR3 DNA reads TGCGCCAGCAGCGGGACTAGCGGGGGTACCTACGAGCAGTACTTC. Protein: CASSGTSGGTYEQYF.

This clonotype was counted only a few times. The rearrangement joins TRBV6-5 to TRBJ1-2; D gene ambiguous. The CDR3 spans 13 residues. The germline V gene has CDR1 MNHEY and CDR2 SVGAGI. V was trimmed by 6 bases and J by 2 bases, leaving 10 bases between them. The CDR3 region is CASRDGWNYGYTF. The CDR3 DNA is TGTGCCAGCAGAGACGGGTGGAACTATGGCTACACCTTC.

This clonotype came up a few times. The chain links TRBV7-2 to TRBJ2-5; TRBD2 agrees at 7 bases. After removal of 4 bases from V and 3 bases from J, the junction contained 11 bases not matched to a gene. This CDR3 is built from 16 residues. Germline lookup yields CDR1 SGHTA and CDR2 FQGNSA. The CDR3 here is CASSSAPLLAEETQYF. As DNA, the CDR3 is TGTGCCAGCAGCTCCGCCCCCCTCCTAGCGGAAGAGACCCAGTACTTC.

This clonotype was counted a few times. V gene TRBV30 combines with J gene TRBJ2-5; unclear D gene. The DNA matches TRBJ2-7 better at its end, which makes the J call doubtful. This CDR3 has 14 residues. In germline, CDR1 is GTSNPN, CDR2 SVGIG (reference sequence). The CDR3 sequence is CAWNADRSSYEQYF. The CDR3 DNA is TGTGCCTGGAATGCGGACCGTAGCTCCTACGAGCAGTACTTC.

The chain uses TRBV20-1 and TRBJ2-3, with D hard to call. The germline V and J ends were trimmed by 0 bases and 0 bases, with 16 bases remaining between them. This CDR3 is built from 17 residues. Germline loops: CDR1 DFQATT, CDR2 SNEGSKA (reference sequence). The CDR3 loop is CSARDLVGQLSTDTQYF. DNA of the CDR3: TGCAGTGCTAGAGATCTGGTAGGGCAGCTCAGCACAGATACGCAGTATTTT.

This clonotype was counted between two and nine times. The V gene is TRBV5-1, the J gene TRBJ2-5; D perhaps matches TRBD2 (6 bases). The CDR3 has 14 amino acids. Germline-derived CDR1 and CDR2 are SGHRS and YFSETQ. V was pared by 6 bases and J by 1 base, with 13 bases between. The CDR3 is CASTPAGFQETQYF. In nucleotides, the CDR3 is TGCGCCAGCACTCCCGCGGGATTCCAAGAGACCCAGTACTTC.

The CDR3 sequence: CASSPGQGEGNEQFF. DNA for the CDR3: TGTGCCAGCAGTCCGGGACAGGGAGAAGGCAATGAGCAGTTCTTC. The chain carries TRBV12-3 or TRBV12-4 and TRBJ2-1; 9 nucleotides line up with TRBD1. The CDR3 length is 15 residues. V trimming: 5 bases; J trimming: 6 bases; junction bases outside the gene matches: 8.

This clonotype was found a few times. This chain uses TRBV13 with TRBJ2-5, with TRBD1 matching 10 bases. The ends lost 6 bases at V and 1 base at J; junction bases unmatched: 8. The CDR3 totals 16 residues. The germline CDR1 and CDR2 sequences are PRHDT and FYEKMQ (reference sequence). The CDR3 DNA reads TGTGCCAGCAGTCGCCGGGACAGGGGTGTCCAAGAGACCCAGTACTTC. Its protein is CASSRRDRGVQETQYF.

This clonotype was counted only a few times. This sequence joins TRBV7-2 and TRBJ2-4, with unresolved D. Germline V CDR1 and CDR2: SGHTA, FQGNSA. The CDR3 spans 15 residues. The V end was cut by 1 base, the J end by 5 bases, with 12 bases between. CDR3 nucleotide sequence: TGTGCCAGCAGCTTAGACAGCAGGTTAGAAAACATTCAGTACTTC. The encoded protein is CASSLDSRLENIQYF. Using reference TRBV7-2 and TRBJ2-4 for the parts outside the CDR3, the full variable domain is GAGVSQSPSNKVTEKGKDVELRCDPISGHTALYWYRQSLGQGLEFLIYFQGNSAPDKSGLPSDRFSAERTGGSVSTLTIQRTQQEDSAVYLCASSLDSRLENIQYFGAGTRLSVL.

In this sample, this clonotype turned up a few times. V and J are TRBV20-1 and TRBJ2-1, with 10 bases matching TRBD1. CDR3 length equals 13 residues. Germline-derived CDR1 and CDR2 are DFQATT and SNEGSKA (reference sequence). This chain's CDR3 is CSADRGGYNEQFF. The DNA of the CDR3 is TGCAGCGCGGACAGGGGGGGTTACAATGAGCAGTTCTTC.

This clonotype was observed a few times. This chain links TRBV19 with TRBJ2-4; D call uncertain. Trimming removed 7 bases at V and 4 bases at J, with 8 bases between. The CDR3 consists of 12 residues. Germline V gene sequence: CDR1 LNHDA, CDR2 SQIVND (reference sequence). CDR3 loop: CASIGLKNIQYF. Written as DNA, the CDR3 is TGTGCCAGTATAGGGTTGAAAAACATTCAGTACTTC.